This T cell receptor (beta chain) was recorded in a study of T cell responses to AZD1222 COVID-19 vaccine. The trim removed 6 bases at V and 5 bases at J, leaving 9 bases unmatched. Germline V gene data show CDR1 as LGHDT and CDR2 as YNNKEL (reference sequence). CDR3 length equals 14 residues. Data came from immunoSEQ multiplex PCR; TCRdb stores just in-frame clones and leaves some out. This sample carries about 170,000 clones, approximately 94% of them seen once, and the ten largest clones take approximately 2.5%. This clonotype was sampled from an adult in good health. The rearrangement links TRBV3-1 (or the pseudogene TRBV3-2) to TRBJ1-1, with 7 bases aligning to TRBD1. Source: peripheral blood, taken on day 0 of AZD1222 vaccination. The CDR3 sequence is CASRLQGERTEAFF. As DNA, the CDR3 is TGTGCCAGCAGACTGCAGGGGGAGAGGACTGAAGCTTTCTTT.